This is a list of T cell receptor beta chains from one sample in a study of T cells after yellow fever vaccination. TCRdb used MiXCR to reprocess the 5' RACE reads, holding one entry per CDR3 protein. Of under 250,000 distinct CDR3 sequences listed, around 7% are singletons. The sequences come from CD4+ T cells sorted from PBMCs, collected 15 days after the yellow fever booster vaccination. The receptors stem from a man aged 25 to 40 who received the YFV17D yellow fever vaccine. Both conserved end residues are part of each CDR3.

V gene: TRBV10-1; J gene: TRBJ2-1; CDR3 protein: CARRNPRDREGEQFF
V gene: TRBV10-3; J gene: TRBJ2-1; CDR3 protein: CAISEREAPKQFF
V gene: TRBV28; J gene: TRBJ2-2; CDR3 protein: CASSLAGRWSTGELFF
V gene: TRBV2; J gene: TRBJ1-2; CDR3 protein: CASSEVGDNGYTF
V gene: TRBV7-2; J gene: TRBJ2-7; CDR3 protein: CASSYNRDNEQYF
V gene: TRBV3-1; J gene: TRBJ1-1; CDR3 protein: CASSPVPGTEAFF
V gene: TRBV4-3; J gene: TRBJ2-7; CDR3 protein: CANPLCDRNSSYEQYF
V gene: TRBV6-1; J gene: TRBJ1-1; CDR3 protein: CASNAPGQGFGEAFF
V gene: TRBV6-1; J gene: TRBJ2-7; CDR3 protein: CASRPSGRELYEQYF
V gene: TRBV12-3/TRBV12-4; J gene: TRBJ2-7; CDR3 protein: CASSLSRSYEQYF
V gene: TRBV9; J gene: TRBJ2-7; CDR3 protein: CASSLATGQTYEQYF
V gene: TRBV11-2; J gene: TRBJ1-5; CDR3 protein: CASSLEVIADYSNQPQHF
V gene: TRBV5-1; J gene: TRBJ2-1; CDR3 protein: CASSFVGGGLAGDEQFF
V gene: TRBV12-3/TRBV12-4; J gene: TRBJ2-1; CDR3 protein: CASSLAGNSYNEQFF
V gene: TRBV28; J gene: TRBJ2-7; CDR3 protein: CASGELAAPYEQYF
V gene: TRBV7-2; J gene: TRBJ2-1; CDR3 protein: CASSLMQVHEQFF
V gene: TRBV25-1; J gene: TRBJ1-1; CDR3 protein: CASSERGVVTEAFF
V gene: TRBV5-5; J gene: TRBJ2-2; CDR3 protein: CASSLRQVSGELFF
V gene: TRBV11-2; J gene: TRBJ2-1; CDR3 protein: CASSLGWGPGGFYNEQFF
V gene: TRBV19; J gene: TRBJ1-1; CDR3 protein: CASSMDFRVGTEAFF
V gene: TRBV18; J gene: TRBJ2-7; CDR3 protein: CASSLLAGENEQYF
V gene: TRBV29-1; J gene: TRBJ1-5; CDR3 protein: CSVTGVEGQPQHF
V gene: TRBV19; J gene: TRBJ1-1; CDR3 protein: CASRSSWGNTEAFF
V gene: TRBV3-1; J gene: TRBJ2-5; CDR3 protein: CASSPSSGEKREETQYF
V gene: TRBV29-1; J gene: TRBJ2-5; CDR3 protein: CSVVDDGPQYF
V gene: TRBV14; J gene: TRBJ1-2; CDR3 protein: CASSQTPGTKFRGYTF
V gene: TRBV7-9; J gene: TRBJ2-7; CDR3 protein: CASSLGRMYEQYF
V gene: TRBV7-8; J gene: TRBJ2-2; CDR3 protein: CASSFQQGTSGTGELFF
V gene: TRBV16; J gene: TRBJ1-2; CDR3 protein: CASSRTESGGYTF
V gene: TRBV29-1; J gene: TRBJ2-7; CDR3 protein: CSVEGQSYEQYF
V gene: TRBV18; J gene: TRBJ2-7; CDR3 protein: CASSPPPYEQYF
V gene: TRBV29-1; J gene: TRBJ2-2; CDR3 protein: CSGGLAGRSGELFF
V gene: TRBV20-1; J gene: TRBJ1-6; CDR3 protein: CSARTAFNSPLHF
V gene: TRBV20-1; J gene: TRBJ2-3; CDR3 protein: CSAAGTGNPDTQYF
V gene: TRBV2; J gene: TRBJ2-7; CDR3 protein: CASSEDRVGEQYF
V gene: TRBV28; J gene: TRBJ2-1; CDR3 protein: CASSLRGTEFF
V gene: TRBV15; J gene: TRBJ2-3; CDR3 protein: CATSRGPGQGRTDTQYF
V gene: TRBV5-1; J gene: TRBJ2-7; CDR3 protein: CASSPSRSSYEQYF
V gene: TRBV5-1; J gene: TRBJ2-5; CDR3 protein: CASSVGTSVETQYF
V gene: TRBV25-1; J gene: TRBJ2-5; CDR3 protein: CASSDGTLLETQYF
V gene: TRBV19; J gene: TRBJ2-5; CDR3 protein: CASSMVRGTEETQYF
V gene: TRBV7-2; J gene: TRBJ2-2; CDR3 protein: CASSFISLNTGELFF
V gene: TRBV15; J gene: TRBJ2-1; CDR3 protein: CATSSMVSIGYNEQFF
V gene: TRBV27; J gene: TRBJ1-1; CDR3 protein: CASKETDFMNTEAFF
V gene: TRBV5-1; J gene: TRBJ2-7; CDR3 protein: CASSLAVPDPGTSLIYEQYF
V gene: TRBV6-1; J gene: TRBJ1-5; CDR3 protein: CASSRQGFNQPQHF
V gene: TRBV12-3/TRBV12-4; J gene: TRBJ2-2; CDR3 protein: CASTSIGELFF